This entry concerns a single TCR beta chain. This specimen comes from a study of blood T cell repertoires in COVID-19. The CDR3 length is 15 residues. From germline, CDR1 is SGDLS and CDR2 YYNGEE. Trimming took off 3 bases at V and 4 bases at J, with 13 bases between the two ends. TCRdb's table, derived via immunoSEQ multiplex PCR, lists solely in-frame clones and lacks some. The repertoire holds over 25,000 clones, about 83% seen once, with roughly 71% in the top ten. Material: peripheral blood. The source of this sequence is a man aged 70-80 years with acute or convalescent COVID-19. V gene TRBV9 combines with J gene TRBJ1-4, with TRBD1 as a possible D gene (5 bases). The CDR3, as DNA: TGTGCCAGCAGCGCCTCCCCTCAGGGTAATGAAAAACTGTTTTTT. It codes for CASSASPQGNEKLFF.